The TCR beta chain described here comes from a study of cytomegalovirus exposure and HLA in healthy donors. In the case of this clone: Its antigen is not known.

The study's findings and limits: The authors excluded some V segments, including TRBV6-2 and TRBV6-3, as indistinguishable. Analyses of presence/absence relied on an assumption of roughly uniform sequencing depth across donors. HLA allele associations emerged for 16,951 TCR beta sequences in a later analysis, at 0.05 false discovery rate.

V gave up 0 bases and J gave up 0 bases, with 10 bases separating them. Germline loops: CDR1 SGHDT, CDR2 YYEEEE. CDR3 length: 15 residues. Amplification used 60 Vbeta primers and 13 Jbeta primers. Using immunoSEQ multiplex PCR, the repertoire was profiled, and TCRdb retains in-frame clones only, with some absent. The table records approximately 170,000 clones, 80% of them present only once. Sequencing input: PBMCs. This chain joins TRBV5-6 and TRBJ2-7; the D gene is possibly TRBD2 (6 bases). The clonotype originates from a human donor in good health. The CDR3 region is CASSLVGSGSYEQYF. CDR3 nucleotides: TGTGCCAGCAGCTTGGTCGGTAGCGGCTCCTACGAGCAGTACTTC.